The 14 T cell receptor beta chains below all came from one sample that was sequenced in a study of blood T cell repertoires in COVID-19. The repertoire was sequenced with immunoSEQ multiplex PCR; TCRdb's copy has only in-frame clones and lacks some. The table lists 70,000 to 95,000 clones, roughly 84% of them singletons. The material sequenced was peripheral blood. The receptors shown here come from a woman in her forties or fifties with acute or convalescent COVID-19.

The chain joins TRBV20-1 to TRBJ1-1; 7 bases fit TRBD1. Per the germline V gene, CDR1 is DFQATT and CDR2 is SNEGSKA (reference sequence). This CDR3 has 11 amino acids. Losses at the gene ends were 4 bases for V and 7 bases for J; bases not matched to a gene: 3. The CDR3 is CSATRTGEAFF. CDR3 bases: TGCAGTGCTACCCGGACAGGTGAAGCTTTCTTT.

This chain's CDR3 is CATQGAGSKQYF. The CDR3 DNA follows: TGTGCCACACAGGGGGCCGGGAGTAAGCAGTACTTC. This chain uses TRBV5-4 with TRBJ2-7, with TRBD1 identical over 9 bases. Losses at the gene ends were 9 bases for V and 8 bases for J; bases not matched to a gene: 9. Per the germline V gene, CDR1 is SGHNT and CDR2 is YYREEE (reference sequence). The CDR3 loop spans 12 amino acids. The whole variable domain, filled in from reference TRBV5-4 and TRBJ2-7, reads ETGVTQSPTHLIKTRGQQVTLRCSSQSGHNTVSWYQQALGQGPQFIFQYYREEENGRGNFPPRFSGLQFPNYSSELNVNALELDDSALYLCATQGAGSKQYFGPGTRLTVT.

Concerning this clone: At one boundary the junction diverges from the germline segment, which might be a read error. As DNA, the CDR3 is TGTGCTAGCAGCCCGGGACAGGGGGTAAAGTGGGAGACCCAGTACTTC. This codes for CASSPGQGVKWETQYF. V is TRBV7-7 and J is TRBJ2-5, with 11 bases matching TRBD1. Germline V CDR1 and CDR2: SSHAT, FNYEAQ (reference sequence). The CDR3 contains 16 residues. Complete variable domain (other parts from reference TRBV7-7 and TRBJ2-5): GAGVSQSPRYKVTKRGQDVTLRCDPISSHATLYWYQQALGQGPEFLTYFNYEAQPDKSGLPSDRFSAERPEGSISTLTIQRTEQRDSAMYRCASSPGQGVKWETQYFGPGTRLLVL.

CDR3 in amino acids: CASSGGAEGKTQYF. Here the CDR3 DNA reads TGTGCCAGCTCCGGAGGGGCCGAAGGGAAGACCCAGTACTTC. The chain couples TRBV6-5 to TRBJ2-5; maybe TRBD2 (6 bases). The V and J ends lost 8 bases and 6 bases respectively, with 19 bases between them. CDR3 length: 14 residues. The V gene's germline CDR1 is MNHEY and CDR2 SVGAGI.

The V gene is TRBV18, the J gene TRBJ2-1, with D possibly matching TRBD2 (6 bases). Deletions cut 2 bases from V and 7 bases from J, with 21 bases between. The CDR3 consists of 17 residues. Germline V gene lookup returns CDR1 KGHSH and CDR2 LQKENI. CDR3 in amino acids: CASSPVRTTSALNEQFF. In nucleotides, the CDR3 is TGTGCCAGCTCACCAGTCCGGACTACGAGCGCCCTTAATGAGCAGTTCTTC.

This chain links TRBV4-3 with TRBJ2-1; 12 nucleotides agree with TRBD2. Germline-derived CDR1 and CDR2 are LGHNA and YSLEER. The CDR3 is 19 residues long. The junction had 11 bases not matched to a gene; V was cut back by 0 bases and J by 5 bases. The CDR3 reads CASSQDRAGRLAGDNEQFF. CDR3 in DNA: TGCGCCAGCAGCCAAGATAGGGCGGGAAGACTAGCGGGGGACAATGAGCAGTTCTTC.

This clone was seen more than once but under ten times. The chain links TRBV30 to TRBJ1-5; no reliable D call. The CDR3 is 13 amino acids. The V gene lost 0 bases and the J gene lost 4 bases, with 7 bases spanning the gap. CDR1 and CDR2 (germline): GTSNPN, SVGIG (reference sequence). The CDR3 region is CAWSVDGNQPQHF. The CDR3 coding sequence is TGTGCCTGGAGTGTCGACGGGAATCAGCCCCAGCATTTT.

The rearrangement uses TRBV14 and TRBJ2-7; tentative D call: TRBD1 (5 bases). This CDR3 is 15 amino acids long. Trimming shortened V by 6 bases and J by 5 bases, and 20 bases separated the two germline ends. The V gene's germline CDR1 is SGHDN and CDR2 FVKESK. The chain's CDR3 is CASSDSRSPFDEQYF. DNA of the CDR3: TGTGCCAGCAGTGACAGCCGTAGTCCTTTTGACGAGCAGTACTTC.

The gene calls are TRBV7-2 and TRBJ2-1, with 8 bases lining up with TRBD2. The CDR3 has 17 amino acids. CDR1 is SGHTA, CDR2 FQGNSA, per germline. V lost 1 base and J lost 4; bases outside the gene matches: 9. The CDR3 bases are TGTGCCAGCAGCTTAGTCTGGCGGGGGGCCAGGTACAATGAGCAGTTCTTC. This sequence encodes CASSLVWRGARYNEQFF.

V gene TRBV6-5 combines with J gene TRBJ2-5, with a tentative D call TRBD1 (6 bases). CDR3 length: 14 amino acids. Germline V lookup: CDR1 MNHEY, CDR2 SVGAGI. V shed 6 bases and J shed 0 bases, with 11 bases lying between them. Here the CDR3 reads CASRNYRDQETQYF. The CDR3 bases are TGTGCCAGCAGGAACTACAGGGACCAAGAGACCCAGTACTTC.

The genes are TRBV5-1 and TRBJ1-3; TRBD1 might be the D (6 bases). Germline values: CDR1 SGHRS, CDR2 YFSETQ. The V and J ends lost 4 bases and 1 base respectively, with 9 bases between them. The CDR3 length is 14 residues. The CDR3 reads CASSPGTSGNTIYF. The DNA for the CDR3 is TGCGCCAGCAGCCCGGGGACATCTGGAAACACCATATATTTT.

J is TRBJ2-1 and V is TRBV5-1, with 7 bases fitting TRBD2. The V segment lost 4 bases and the J segment 4 bases; nucleotides outside the gene matches: 2. The CDR3 length is 13 residues. The germline V gene has CDR1 SGHRS and CDR2 YFSETQ. This chain's CDR3 is CASSASGYNEQFF. The CDR3 nucleotides are TGCGCCAGCAGCGCTAGCGGTTACAATGAGCAGTTCTTC.

The CDR3 sequence: CASSSPGTGNTEAFF. The DNA of the CDR3 is TGTGCCAGTAGTTCCCCCGGGACAGGGAACACTGAAGCTTTCTTT. The genes are TRBV19 and TRBJ1-1; 8 nucleotides match TRBD1. Per the germline V gene, CDR1 is LNHDA and CDR2 is SQIVND (reference sequence). The V and J ends lost 5 bases and 1 base, in that order; junction bases with no gene match: 6. CDR3 length: 15 residues. Full variable domain (remainder filled in from reference TRBV19 and TRBJ1-1): DGGITQSPKYLFRKEGQNVTLSCEQNLNHDAMYWYRQDPGQGLRLIYYSQIVNDFQKGDIAEGYSVSREKKESFPLTVTSAQKNPTAFYLCASSSPGTGNTEAFFGQGTRLTVV.

The rearrangement uses TRBV6-7 and TRBJ2-7, with 7 bases lining up with TRBD2. TRBV6-7 is known as an ORF, though its function is uncertain. Losses at the gene ends were 7 bases for V and 3 bases for J; bases not matched to a gene: 9. This CDR3 has 14 amino acids. The CDR3 loop is CASNNLAGDYEQYF. CDR3 nucleotide sequence: TGTGCCAGCAACAATTTGGCGGGAGACTACGAGCAGTACTTC.